Reported below is one T cell receptor (beta chain). The data are from a study of control samples from healthy donors and cancer patients. Sequencing was performed with immunoSEQ multiplex PCR; in TCRdb, only in-frame clones are kept and a portion is missing. The data hold fewer than 60,000 clones, with roughly 94% observed a single time. The CDR3 covers 19 residues. V was shortened by 4 bases and J by 5 bases, with 26 bases between the two germline ends. Germline-derived CDR1 and CDR2 are PRHDT and FYEKMQ (reference sequence). The chain uses TRBV13 and TRBJ2-2; tentatively, D is TRBD1 or TRBD2 (6 bases each). Sequenced material: blood. This receptor was identified in a man between 25 and 39 years old in good health. DNA for the CDR3: TGTGCCAGCAGCTCTCATCACGATAGACAGGCGGGGAGAACCGGGGAGCTGTTTTTT. Its translation: CASSSHHDRQAGRTGELFF.